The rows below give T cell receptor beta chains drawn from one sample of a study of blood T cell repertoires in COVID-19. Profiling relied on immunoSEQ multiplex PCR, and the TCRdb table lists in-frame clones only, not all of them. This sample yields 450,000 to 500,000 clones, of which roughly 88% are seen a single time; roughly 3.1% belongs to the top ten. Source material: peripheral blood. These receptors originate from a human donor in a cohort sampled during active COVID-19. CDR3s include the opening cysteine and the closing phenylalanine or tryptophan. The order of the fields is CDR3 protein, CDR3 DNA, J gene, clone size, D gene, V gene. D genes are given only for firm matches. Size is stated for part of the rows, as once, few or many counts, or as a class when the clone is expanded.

CDR3: CSANRRQEGGELFF; DNA: TGCAGCGCCAACCGACGGCAAGAGGGCGGGGAGCTGTTTTTT; J: TRBJ2-2; size: .; D: .; V: TRBV29-1
CDR3: CASSPLLAVSDTQYF; DNA: TGTGCCAGCAGCCCCCTCCTGGCGGTATCAGATACGCAGTATTTT; J: TRBJ2-3; size: .; D: .; V: TRBV9
CDR3: CASSQERDGTGNYGYTF; DNA: TGCGCCAGCAGCCAAGAAAGAGACGGGACAGGGAACTATGGCTACACCTTC; J: TRBJ1-2; size: .; D: TRBD1; V: TRBV4-1
CDR3: CASSSQANTEAFF; DNA: TGTGCCAGCAGCTCACAGGCGAACACTGAAGCTTTCTTT; J: TRBJ1-1; size: .; D: .; V: TRBV7-8
CDR3: CASGEQFTEAFF; DNA: TGTGCCAGTGGGGAGCAGTTCACTGAAGCTTTCTTT; J: TRBJ1-1; size: .; D: .; V: TRBV10-3
CDR3: CAWSPNRGHGYTF; DNA: TGTGCCTGGAGCCCAAACAGGGGGCACGGCTACACCTTC; J: TRBJ1-2; size: .; D: TRBD1; V: TRBV30
CDR3: CASSPGRGSSGNTIYF; DNA: TGTGCCAGCAGCCCGGGACGGGGGAGCTCTGGAAACACCATATATTTT; J: TRBJ1-3; size: .; D: .; V: TRBV7-9
CDR3: CASSAQGLVADYNEQFF; DNA: TGTGCCAGCAGCGCCCAGGGGTTAGTAGCCGACTACAATGAGCAGTTCTTC; J: TRBJ2-1; size: .; D: .; V: TRBV9
CDR3: CASSLWETGELFF; DNA: TGTGCCAGCAGCTTATGGGAGACCGGGGAGCTGTTTTTT; J: TRBJ2-2; size: few; D: .; V: TRBV7-3
CDR3: CASSIEHLYNSPLHF; DNA: TGTGCCAGTAGTATAGAACACCTTTATAATTCACCCCTCCACTTT; J: TRBJ1-6; size: .; D: .; V: TRBV19
CDR3: CASSVPGQKNQPQHF; DNA: TGTGCCAGCAGTGTTCCGGGACAGAAGAATCAGCCCCAGCATTTT; J: TRBJ1-5; size: .; D: TRBD1; V: TRBV28
CDR3: CASSYSNSQETQYF; DNA: TGTGCCAGCAGTTACTCGAACAGCCAAGAGACCCAGTACTTC; J: TRBJ2-5; size: once; D: .; V: TRBV6-6
CDR3: CSVQDRPQETQYF; DNA: TGCAGCGTCCAGGACAGGCCCCAAGAGACCCAGTACTTC; J: TRBJ2-5; size: .; D: TRBD1; V: TRBV29-1
CDR3: CASIGVRYIYTGELFF; DNA: TGTGCCAGCATAGGGGTCCGGTACATCTACACCGGGGAGCTGTTTTTT; J: TRBJ2-2; size: few; D: .; V: TRBV2
CDR3: CSVDRGLAAPYEQYF; DNA: TGCAGCGTTGATAGGGGACTAGCGGCGCCCTACGAGCAGTACTTC; J: TRBJ2-7; size: .; D: TRBD2; V: TRBV29-1
CDR3: CASSHSGREYEQYF; DNA: TGTGCCAGCAGCCACAGCGGGAGAGAATACGAGCAGTACTTC; J: TRBJ2-7; size: .; D: TRBD2; V: TRBV3-1/TRBV3-2
CDR3: CASSLGGDRAFSNQPQHF; DNA: TGTGCCAGCAGTTTAGGCGGCGACAGGGCATTTTCCAATCAGCCCCAGCATTTT; J: TRBJ1-5; size: .; D: TRBD1; V: TRBV6-2/TRBV6-3
CDR3: CSVALSSDTQYF; DNA: TGCAGCGTTGCACTAAGCTCAGATACGCAGTATTTT; J: TRBJ2-3; size: .; D: .; V: TRBV29-1
CDR3: CASSSGRSGDTGELFF; DNA: TGTGCCAGCAGCTCCGGAAGGTCGGGAGACACCGGGGAGCTGTTTTTT; J: TRBJ2-2; size: .; D: .; V: TRBV11-3
CDR3: CASSAGRTGDNEKLFF; DNA: TGCGCCAGCAGCGCAGGACGGACAGGCGATAATGAAAAACTGTTTTTT; J: TRBJ1-4; size: .; D: TRBD1; V: TRBV5-1
CDR3: CASGFSGTDRVMTEQFF; DNA: TGTGCTAGTGGTTTTTCGGGAACCGACAGGGTCATGACTGAGCAGTTCTTC; J: TRBJ2-1; size: .; D: TRBD1; V: TRBV12-5
CDR3: CASSQAGLARDTQYF; DNA: TGTGCCAGCAGCCAAGCCGGACTAGCGAGGGATACGCAGTATTTT; J: TRBJ2-3; size: few; D: TRBD2; V: TRBV14
CDR3: CASSPRGTSGRSYNEQFF; DNA: TGTGCCAGCAGCCCCCGGGGGACTAGCGGGCGCTCCTACAATGAGCAGTTCTTC; J: TRBJ2-1; size: .; D: .; V: TRBV21-1
CDR3: CATSDLAGDPYNEQFF; DNA: TGTGCCACCAGTGATTTAGCAGGGGACCCCTACAATGAGCAGTTCTTC; J: TRBJ2-1; size: .; D: .; V: TRBV24-1